This T cell receptor (beta chain) appears in the sequencing data of a study of CXCR3-negative and CXCR3-positive naive CD8 T cells. Study-wide findings and caveats: With respect to TRBV-TRBJ usage, naive CXCR3-negative and CXCR3-positive cells were similar; memory differed. Naive CXCR3-positive cells had TRB CDR3s more hydrophobic than those of CXCR3-negative naive cells.

The libraries of TRB cDNA were constructed through 5' RACE using UMI labels. TCRdb derives one entry per CDR3 protein from the 5' RACE reads, leaving out DNA. The sample shows some 140,000 distinct CDR3 sequences, and about 0.37% sits with its ten largest clones. About this clonotype: Its antigen is not identified.

Germline CDR1 MGHRA, CDR2 YSYEKL. The CDR3 spans 13 residues. The chain carries TRBV4-1 and TRBJ2-7. The sequencing input was naive CXCR3+ CD8+ T cells from blood. The subset denotes: CD45RO-CCR7+CD27+CD95- naive CD8+ T cells expressing CXCR3 (TNR3+). The clonotype originates from a human donor in good health. Some clones in this sample may be carry-over from other donors' samples. The CDR3 sequence is CASSPSPSHEQYF.